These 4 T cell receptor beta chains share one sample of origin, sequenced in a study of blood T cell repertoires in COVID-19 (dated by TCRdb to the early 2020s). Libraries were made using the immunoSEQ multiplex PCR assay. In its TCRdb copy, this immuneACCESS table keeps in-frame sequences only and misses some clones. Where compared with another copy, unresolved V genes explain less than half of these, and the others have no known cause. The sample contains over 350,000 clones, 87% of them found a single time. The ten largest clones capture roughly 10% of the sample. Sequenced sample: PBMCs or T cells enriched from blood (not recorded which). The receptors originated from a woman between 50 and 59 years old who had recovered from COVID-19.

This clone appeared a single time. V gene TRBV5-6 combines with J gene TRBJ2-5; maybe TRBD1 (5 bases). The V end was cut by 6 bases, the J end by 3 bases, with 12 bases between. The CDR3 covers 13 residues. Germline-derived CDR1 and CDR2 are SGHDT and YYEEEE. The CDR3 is CASTWTDKETQYF. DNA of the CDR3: TGTGCCAGCACCTGGACGGACAAAGAGACCCAGTACTTC.

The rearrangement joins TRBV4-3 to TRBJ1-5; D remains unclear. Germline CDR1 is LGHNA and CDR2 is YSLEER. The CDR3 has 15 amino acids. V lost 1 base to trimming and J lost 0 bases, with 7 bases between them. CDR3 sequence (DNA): TGCGCCAGCAGCCAAGGAGGGAATAGCAATCAGCCCCAGCATTTT. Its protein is CASSQGGNSNQPQHF.

The CDR3 DNA reads TGTGCCAGCAGTGAACGAGGGCTGCCTCAAGAGACCCAGTACTTC. Protein: CASSERGLPQETQYF. The chain is built from TRBV2 and TRBJ2-5; a weak D match, TRBD2 (5 bases). The V and J ends lost 2 bases and 2 bases respectively, with 12 bases between them. Per germline, CDR1 SNHLY and CDR2 FYNNEI. The CDR3 consists of 15 residues.

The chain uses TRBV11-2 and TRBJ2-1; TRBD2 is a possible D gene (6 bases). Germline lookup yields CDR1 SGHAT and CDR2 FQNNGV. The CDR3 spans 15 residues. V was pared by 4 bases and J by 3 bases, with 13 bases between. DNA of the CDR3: TGTGCCAGCAGCTCACGGGGGTCTTTCTACAATGAGCAGTTCTTC. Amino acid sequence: CASSSRGSFYNEQFF.